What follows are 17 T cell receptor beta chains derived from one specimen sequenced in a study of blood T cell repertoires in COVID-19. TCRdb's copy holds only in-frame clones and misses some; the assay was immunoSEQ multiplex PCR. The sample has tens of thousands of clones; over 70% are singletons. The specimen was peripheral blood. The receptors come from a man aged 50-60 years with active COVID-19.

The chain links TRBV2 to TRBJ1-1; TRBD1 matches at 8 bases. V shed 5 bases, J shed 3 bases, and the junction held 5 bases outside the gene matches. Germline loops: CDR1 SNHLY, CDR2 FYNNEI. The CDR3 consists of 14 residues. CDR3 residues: CASSPTGADTEAFF. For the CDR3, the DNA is TGTGCCAGCAGTCCGACAGGGGCGGACACTGAAGCTTTCTTT.

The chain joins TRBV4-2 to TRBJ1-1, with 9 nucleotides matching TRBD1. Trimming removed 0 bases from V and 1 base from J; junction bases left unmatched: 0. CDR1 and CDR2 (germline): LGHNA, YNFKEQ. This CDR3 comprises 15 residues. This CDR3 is CASSQEGQGNTEAFF. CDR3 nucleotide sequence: TGTGCCAGCAGCCAAGAGGGACAGGGGAACACTGAAGCTTTCTTT.

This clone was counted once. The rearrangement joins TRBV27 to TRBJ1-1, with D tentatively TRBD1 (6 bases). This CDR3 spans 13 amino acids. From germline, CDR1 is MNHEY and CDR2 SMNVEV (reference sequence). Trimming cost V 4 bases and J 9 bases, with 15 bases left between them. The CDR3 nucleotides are TGTGCCAGCAGTTCCCCCCGGGACATTAAAGCTTTCTTT. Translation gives CASSSPRDIKAFF.

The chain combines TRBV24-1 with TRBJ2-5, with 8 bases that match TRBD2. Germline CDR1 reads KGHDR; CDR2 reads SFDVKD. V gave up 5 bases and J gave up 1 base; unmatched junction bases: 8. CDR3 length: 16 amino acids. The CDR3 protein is CATSVAGGVGQETQYF. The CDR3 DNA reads TGTGCCACCAGTGTCGCGGGAGGAGTAGGCCAAGAGACCCAGTACTTC.

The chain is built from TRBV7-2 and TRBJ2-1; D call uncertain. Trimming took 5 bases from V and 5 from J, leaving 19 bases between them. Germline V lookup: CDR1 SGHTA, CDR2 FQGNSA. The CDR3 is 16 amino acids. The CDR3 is CASSVGDSWSHNEQFF. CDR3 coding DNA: TGTGCCAGCAGCGTCGGAGACTCATGGTCCCACAATGAGCAGTTCTTC.

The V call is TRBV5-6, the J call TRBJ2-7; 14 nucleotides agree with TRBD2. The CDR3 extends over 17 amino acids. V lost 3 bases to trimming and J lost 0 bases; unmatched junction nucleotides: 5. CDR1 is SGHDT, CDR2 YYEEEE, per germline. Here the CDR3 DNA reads TGTGCCAGCAGCTGGGGACTAGCGGGAGAGAGCTCCTACGAGCAGTACTTC. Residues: CASSWGLAGESSYEQYF.

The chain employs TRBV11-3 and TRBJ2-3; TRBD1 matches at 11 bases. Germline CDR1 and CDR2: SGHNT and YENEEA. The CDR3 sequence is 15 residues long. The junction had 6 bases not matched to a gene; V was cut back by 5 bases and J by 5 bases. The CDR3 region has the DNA TGTGCCAGCAGCCCACGGACAGGGGGCCTAGATACGCAGTATTTT. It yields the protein CASSPRTGGLDTQYF.

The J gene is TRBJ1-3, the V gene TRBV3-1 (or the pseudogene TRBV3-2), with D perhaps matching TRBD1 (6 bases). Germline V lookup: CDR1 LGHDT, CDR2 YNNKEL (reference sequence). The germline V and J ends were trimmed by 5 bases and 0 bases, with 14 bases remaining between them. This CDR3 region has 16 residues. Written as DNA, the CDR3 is TGTGCCAGCAGCTCCGGGACACCAAGCTCTGGAAACACCATATATTTT. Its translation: CASSSGTPSSGNTIYF.

The CDR3 region has the DNA TGTGCCAGCAGCGTAGGGACAATTGAAAAACTGTTTTTT. Translation: CASSVGTIEKLFF. The chain combines TRBV9 with TRBJ1-4, with D possibly being TRBD1 (5 bases). The CDR3 extends over 13 amino acids. Between the trimmed V and J ends, which lost 0 bases and 7 bases, there was a span of 7 bases. The germline gives CDR1 SGDLS, CDR2 YYNGEE.

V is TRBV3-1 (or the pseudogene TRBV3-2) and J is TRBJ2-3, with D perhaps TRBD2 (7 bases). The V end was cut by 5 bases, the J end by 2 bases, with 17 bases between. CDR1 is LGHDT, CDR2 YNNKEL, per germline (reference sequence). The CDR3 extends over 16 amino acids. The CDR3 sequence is CASSALGGGPTDTQYF. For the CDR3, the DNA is TGTGCCAGCAGCGCACTAGGGGGGGGTCCCACAGATACGCAGTATTTT.

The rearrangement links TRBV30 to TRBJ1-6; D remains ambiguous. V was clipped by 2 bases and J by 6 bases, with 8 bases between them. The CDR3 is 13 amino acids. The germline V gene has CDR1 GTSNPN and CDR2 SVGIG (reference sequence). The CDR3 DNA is TGTGCCTGGAGTATGACAAGTAATTCACCCCTCCACTTT. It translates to CAWSMTSNSPLHF.

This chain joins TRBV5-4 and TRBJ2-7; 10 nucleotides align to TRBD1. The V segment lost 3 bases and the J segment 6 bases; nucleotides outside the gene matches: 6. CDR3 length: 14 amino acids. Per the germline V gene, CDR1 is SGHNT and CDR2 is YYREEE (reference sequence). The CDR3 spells CASSSGTGEPEQYF. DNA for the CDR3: TGTGCCAGCAGCTCCGGGACAGGGGAACCCGAGCAGTACTTC. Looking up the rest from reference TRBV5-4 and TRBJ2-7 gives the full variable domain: ETGVTQSPTHLIKTRGQQVTLRCSSQSGHNTVSWYQQALGQGPQFIFQYYREEENGRGNFPPRFSGLQFPNYSSELNVNALELDDSALYLCASSSGTGEPEQYFGPGTRLTVT.

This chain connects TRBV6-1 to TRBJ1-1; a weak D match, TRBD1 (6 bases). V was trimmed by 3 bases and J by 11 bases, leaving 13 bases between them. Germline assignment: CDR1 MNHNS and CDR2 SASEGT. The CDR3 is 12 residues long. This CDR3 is CASSEGQGRAFF. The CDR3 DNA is TGTGCCAGCAGTGAGGGGCAGGGGCGGGCTTTCTTT.

The CDR3 sequence is CASSTHQPGSEQYF. The CDR3 nucleotides are TGTGCCAGCAGCACTCACCAGCCGGGAAGCGAGCAGTACTTC. V is TRBV4-2 and J is TRBJ2-7, with a possible D match to TRBD2 (5 bases). The CDR3 runs 14 residues. Germline CDR1 and CDR2: LGHNA and YNFKEQ. The germline V and J ends were trimmed by 5 bases and 6 bases, with 17 bases remaining between them.

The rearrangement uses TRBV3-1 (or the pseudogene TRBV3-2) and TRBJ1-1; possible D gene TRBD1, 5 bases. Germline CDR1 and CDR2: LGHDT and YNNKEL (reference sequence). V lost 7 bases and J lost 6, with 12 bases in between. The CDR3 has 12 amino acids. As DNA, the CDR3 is TGTGCCAGCACCTTAACGGGGGCTGAAGCTTTCTTT. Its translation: CASTLTGAEAFF.

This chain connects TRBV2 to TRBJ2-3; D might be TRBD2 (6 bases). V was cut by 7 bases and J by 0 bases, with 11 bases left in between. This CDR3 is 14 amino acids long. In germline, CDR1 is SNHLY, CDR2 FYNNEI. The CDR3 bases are TGTGCCAGCAAGGCGGGGCATAGCACAGATACGCAGTATTTT. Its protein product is CASKAGHSTDTQYF.

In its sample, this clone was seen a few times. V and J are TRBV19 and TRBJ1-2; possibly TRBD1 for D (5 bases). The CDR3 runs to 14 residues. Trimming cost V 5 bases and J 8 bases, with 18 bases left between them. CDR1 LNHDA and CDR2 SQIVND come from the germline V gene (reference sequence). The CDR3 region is CASSSTAPSQGYTF. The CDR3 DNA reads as TGTGCCAGTAGTTCGACAGCGCCTTCGCAGGGCTACACCTTC.